Listed below are T cell receptor beta chains from one sample, sequenced in a study of CD8 T cells in ankylosing spondylitis. TCRdb ran MiXCR on the 5' RACE reads and lists one entry per CDR3 protein. The data contain roughly 470,000 distinct CDR3 sequences, 25% to 30% of them singletons. Sequencing was carried out using blood, either unsorted or a sorted T cell fraction (not recorded which). The receptors derive from a male donor with ankylosing spondylitis. Both conserved end residues are part of each CDR3. The D gene is left open where the match is weak. The size of a clone is reported for some rows only, either as once, few or many, or as a class for expanded clones.

>-|TRBV12-3/TRBV12-4|TRBJ1-3|few
CATTSTASGNTIYF
TGTGCCACGACTTCGACAGCCTCTGGAAACACCATATATTTT
>-|TRBV14|TRBJ1-1|few
CASSQRHYTEAFF
TGTGCCAGCAGCCAGCGACACTACACTGAAGCTTTCTTT
>-|TRBV10-3|TRBJ1-1|few
CAISESKTVNTEAFF
TGTGCCATCAGTGAGTCGAAGACCGTGAACACTGAAGCTTTCTTT
>-|TRBV7-9|TRBJ2-5|-
CASSFGPFQETQYF
TGTGCCAGCAGCTTTGGACCATTCCAAGAGACCCAGTACTTC
>TRBD2|TRBV4-2|TRBJ2-3|-
CASRRGTSGSGDTQYF
TGTGCCAGCAGACGAGGGACTAGCGGGAGTGGAGATACGCAGTATTTT
>-|TRBV10-3|TRBJ1-5|-
CAITGDLNQPQHF
TGTGCCATCACCGGGGACCTGAATCAGCCCCAGCATTTT
>-|TRBV5-1|TRBJ2-3|few
CASSLEQGLGTQYF
TGCGCCAGCAGCTTGGAGCAGGGTTTAGGCACGCAGTATTTT
>TRBD2|TRBV29-1|TRBJ2-7|few
CSAGGGYEQYF
TGCAGCGCCGGGGGGGGCTACGAGCAGTACTTC
>-|TRBV20-1|TRBJ1-5|many
CSARSQTSNQPQHF
TGCAGTGCTAGGAGCCAGACGAGCAATCAGCCCCAGCATTTT
>-|TRBV7-9|TRBJ2-2|-
CASSSAESGELFF
TGTGCCAGCAGCTCGGCGGAGAGCGGGGAGCTGTTTTTT
>-|TRBV7-9|TRBJ2-7|few
CASSLAGVNSYEQYF
TGTGCCAGCAGCTTAGCGGGAGTGAACTCCTACGAGCAGTACTTC
>TRBD2|TRBV3-1|TRBJ2-3|few
CASSQLTSGRRSDTQYF
TGTGCCAGCAGCCAGTTGACTAGCGGGAGGAGGTCAGATACGCAGTATTTT
>-|TRBV3-1|TRBJ2-1|-
CASSQGDPQFF
TGTGCCAGCAGCCAGGGAGATCCGCAGTTCTTC
>-|TRBV7-9|TRBJ1-4|few
CASSPNRENEKLFF
TGTGCCAGCAGCCCAAATCGGGAAAATGAAAAACTGTTTTTT
>-|TRBV24-1|TRBJ1-1|-
CATSDPRTSGTEAFF
TGTGCCACCAGTGATCCCCGGACCTCCGGCACTGAAGCTTTCTTT
>-|TRBV5-1|TRBJ2-3|few
CASSLATGDADTQYF
TGCGCCAGCAGCTTGGCAACGGGTGACGCAGATACGCAGTATTTT
>TRBD2|TRBV20-1|TRBJ2-1|-
CSAERWLAGPLYTMMQFF
TGCAGTGCAGAGAGGTGGCTAGCGGGACCCCTCTATACAATGATGCAGTTCTTC
>TRBD1|TRBV11-2|TRBJ1-1|few
CASSLGQGARAFF
TGTGCCAGCAGCTTGGGACAGGGGGCTAGGGCTTTCTTT
>-|TRBV29-1|TRBJ1-4|few
CSVGDWEKLFF
TGCAGCGTCGGCGACTGGGAAAAACTGTTTTTT
>TRBD2|TRBV12-3/TRBV12-4|TRBJ2-2|few
CASSLSLAGGNTGELFF
TGTGCCAGCAGTTTATCGCTAGCGGGAGGGAACACCGGGGAGCTGTTTTTT
>-|TRBV10-1|TRBJ1-1|-
CASGSGVVGTEAFF
TGCGCCAGCGGCAGCGGGGTAGTAGGTACTGAAGCTTTCTTT
>TRBD1|TRBV12-5|TRBJ1-5|-
CASGSGTGNQPQHF
TGTGCTAGTGGTTCGGGGACAGGTAATCAGCCCCAGCATTTT
>-|TRBV10-2|TRBJ2-1|-
CASSALRTPHEQFF
TGCGCCAGCAGTGCCTTAAGGACTCCCCATGAGCAGTTCTTC
>-|TRBV7-9|TRBJ1-1|-
CASSLRQSGTEAFF
TGTGCCAGCAGTTTAAGACAGTCGGGCACTGAAGCTTTCTTT
>-|TRBV20-1|TRBJ2-1|once
CSARDHRWEQYNEQFF
TGCAGTGCTAGAGATCATAGGTGGGAGCAGTACAATGAGCAGTTCTTC
>TRBD2|TRBV12-3/TRBV12-4|TRBJ2-1|few
CASNSPGLAISEQFF
TGTGCCAGCAACTCGCCGGGACTAGCGATAAGTGAGCAGTTCTTC
>-|TRBV28|TRBJ2-7|-
CASSLTSGGYYEQYF
TGTGCCAGCAGTCTGACAAGTGGAGGCTACTACGAGCAGTACTTC
>TRBD1|TRBV23-1|TRBJ1-5|few
CASSLNAGGKGKGNQPQHF
TGCGCCAGCAGTCTAAACGCAGGGGGCAAGGGTAAAGGCAATCAGCCCCAGCATTTT
>-|TRBV7-2|TRBJ2-3|-
CASGTRFGDTQYF
TGTGCCAGCGGTACGAGGTTCGGAGATACGCAGTATTTT
>-|TRBV3-1|TRBJ1-1|-
CASSLLGAVNTEAFF
TGTGCCAGCAGCCTTCTTGGGGCGGTGAACACTGAAGCTTTCTTT
>TRBD1|TRBV5-1|TRBJ2-1|-
CASSPGTGIVNEQFF
TGCGCCAGCAGCCCCGGGACAGGGATAGTTAATGAGCAGTTCTTC
>-|TRBV7-2|TRBJ2-3|-
CASSLFHFGTDTQYF
TGTGCCAGCAGCTTATTTCACTTCGGAACAGATACGCAGTATTTT
>-|TRBV11-2|TRBJ1-1|many
CASSQGGGYTEAFF
TGTGCCAGCAGCCAAGGGGGAGGGTACACTGAAGCTTTCTTT
>TRBD1|TRBV5-1|TRBJ2-2|few
CASSTGTGNTGELFF
TGCGCCAGCAGCACCGGGACAGGGAACACCGGGGAGCTGTTTTTT
>-|TRBV29-1|TRBJ2-2|-
CSFKATGTGELFF
TGCAGCTTTAAGGCCACGGGCACCGGGGAGCTGTTTTTT
>-|TRBV5-5|TRBJ2-1|-
CASSLDTLSYNEQFF
TGTGCCAGCAGCTTGGACACCCTCTCCTACAATGAGCAGTTCTTC
>TRBD2|TRBV12-3/TRBV12-4|TRBJ2-1|few
CASSPLLAGVDNEQFF
TGTGCCAGCAGTCCCCTACTCGCGGGAGTAGACAATGAGCAGTTCTTC
>-|TRBV20-1|TRBJ2-1|few
CSARQFYNEQFF
TGCAGTGCTAGACAGTTTTACAATGAGCAGTTCTTC
>TRBD1|TRBV5-1|TRBJ2-5|-
CASSLGTGPGETQYF
TGCGCCAGCAGCTTAGGGACAGGACCCGGGGAGACCCAGTACTTC
>-|TRBV20-1|TRBJ2-3|-
CSARGAYTDTQYF
TGCAGTGCTAGGGGGGCCTATACAGATACGCAGTATTTT
>TRBD2|TRBV5-1|TRBJ2-5|many
CASSLAGDQETQYF
TGTGCCAGCAGCTTAGCGGGAGATCAGGAGACCCAGTACTTC
>TRBD1|TRBV20-1|TRBJ2-2|few
CSAPDRGLPGELFF
TGCAGTGCTCCTGACAGGGGGTTACCCGGGGAGCTGTTTTTT
>TRBD1|TRBV5-6|TRBJ2-2|few
CASSTGQGVTGELFF
TGTGCCAGCAGCACGGGACAGGGCGTCACCGGGGAGCTGTTTTTT
>TRBD2|TRBV6-1|TRBJ2-1|-
CASSERSGRAGEQFF
TGTGCCAGCAGTGAAAGGAGCGGGAGGGCCGGTGAGCAGTTCTTC
>TRBD1|TRBV3-1|TRBJ1-4|-
CASSLRQGTANEKLFF
TGTGCCAGCAGCCTCCGCCAGGGGACAGCTAATGAAAAACTGTTTTTT
>TRBD2|TRBV15|TRBJ2-3|-
CATSRDKRTSGPTDTQYF
TGTGCCACCAGCAGAGATAAAAGGACTAGCGGCCCCACAGATACGCAGTATTTT
>-|TRBV20-1|TRBJ2-1|few
CSASGAVSSYNEQFF
TGCAGTGCTAGTGGAGCGGTTAGCTCCTACAATGAGCAGTTCTTC
>TRBD1|TRBV6-1|TRBJ1-1|-
CASKQGTENTEAFF
TGTGCCAGCAAACAGGGGACGGAGAACACTGAAGCTTTCTTT
>-|TRBV11-3|TRBJ1-1|few
CASSRRSTEAFF
TGTGCCAGCAGCCGCAGAAGCACTGAAGCTTTCTTT
>-|TRBV7-9|TRBJ1-1|few
CASSLSVGNTEAFF
TGTGCCAGCAGCTTAAGTGTAGGGAACACTGAAGCTTTCTTT